The source of this T cell receptor beta chain is a study of T-cell reconstitution after alpha-beta-depleted transplantation in children. Unique molecular identifiers were incorporated into the prepared TCRbeta library. TCRdb ran MiXCR on the PCR reads and lists one entry per CDR3 protein. The sample consists of roughly 300,000 distinct CDR3 sequences, about a tenth of them appearing once. This clonotype showed up many times. The sequence was collected from a human donor who donated a stem cell graft to a child with acute lymphoblastic leukemia. Material: PBMCs from the stem cell graft donor, obtained from the stem cell graft.

CDR3 coding DNA: TGTGCCAGCAGCCCCTCCGGCATTAGGGAGACCCAGTACTTC. It encodes CASSPSGIRETQYF. The V call is TRBV28, the J call TRBJ2-5; D not certain. The CDR3 is made up of 14 amino acids. CDR1 is MDHEN and CDR2 is SYDVKM in the germline V gene. Trimming shortened V by 6 bases and J by 5 bases, and 16 bases separated the two germline ends. The full variable domain, completed using reference TRBV28 and TRBJ2-5, is DVKVTQSSRYLVKRTGEKVFLECVQDMDHENMFWYRQDPGLGLRLIYFSYDVKMKEKGDIPEGYSVSREKKERFSLILESASTNQTSMYLCASSPSGIRETQYFGPGTRLLVL.